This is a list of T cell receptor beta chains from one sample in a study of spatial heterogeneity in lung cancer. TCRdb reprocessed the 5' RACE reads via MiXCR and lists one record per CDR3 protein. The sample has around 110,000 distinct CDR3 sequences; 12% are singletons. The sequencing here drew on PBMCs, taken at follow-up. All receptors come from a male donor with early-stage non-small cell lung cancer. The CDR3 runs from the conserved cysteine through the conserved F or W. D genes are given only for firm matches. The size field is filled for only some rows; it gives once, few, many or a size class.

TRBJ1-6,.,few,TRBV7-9,CASRRTGRSPSPLHF,TGTGCCAGCAGGCGTACAGGGAGAAGTCCTTCACCCCTCCACTTT
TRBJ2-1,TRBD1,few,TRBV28,CASSLTGGLNEQFF,TGTGCCAGCAGTTTGACAGGGGGCTTGAATGAGCAGTTCTTC
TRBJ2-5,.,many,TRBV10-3,CAIRDREGAETQYF,TGTGCCATCCGCGATAGGGAGGGGGCTGAGACCCAGTACTTC
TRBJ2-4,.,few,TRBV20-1,CSAVDRDLAKNIQYF,TGCAGTGCTGTAGACCGTGACCTAGCCAAAAACATTCAGTACTTC
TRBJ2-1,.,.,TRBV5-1,CASSSDSFQEQFF,TGCGCCAGCAGCTCCGACAGTTTTCAAGAGCAGTTCTTC
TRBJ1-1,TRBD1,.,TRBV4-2,CASSHVFRAGGTEAFF,TGTGCCAGCAGCCATGTGTTCAGGGCAGGGGGCACTGAAGCTTTCTTT
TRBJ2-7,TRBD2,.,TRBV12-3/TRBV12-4,CASRRGLAGYEQYF,TGTGCCAGCAGGCGCGGACTAGCGGGGTACGAGCAGTACTTC
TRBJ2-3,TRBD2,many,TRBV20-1,CSARGRLAGIWDTQYF,TGCAGTGCTAGAGGCAGACTAGCGGGCATATGGGATACGCAGTATTTT
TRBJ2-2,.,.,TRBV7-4,CASSLTDTGELFF,TGTGCCAGCAGCTTAACGGACACCGGGGAGCTGTTTTTT
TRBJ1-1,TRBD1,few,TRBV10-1,CASSNPGTGKAEAFF,TGCGCCAGCAGTAACCCCGGGACAGGGAAGGCTGAAGCTTTCTTT
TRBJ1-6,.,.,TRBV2,CASSGGQNSPLHF,TGTGCCAGCAGTGGCGGACAGAATTCACCCCTCCACTTT
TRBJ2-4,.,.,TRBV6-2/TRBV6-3,CASSPVGGKNIQYF,TGTGCCAGCAGCCCCGTTGGAGGCAAAAACATTCAGTACTTC
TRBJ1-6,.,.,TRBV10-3,CAITVDRISPFHF,TGTGCCATCACGGTGGACAGAATCTCACCCTTCCACTTT
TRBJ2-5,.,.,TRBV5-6,CASSSPGLPQETQYF,TGTGCCAGCAGCTCCCCTGGACTTCCGCAAGAGACCCAGTACTTC
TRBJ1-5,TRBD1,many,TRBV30,CAWSSRGPYSNQPQHF,TGTGCCTGGAGTAGCAGGGGGCCTTATAGCAATCAGCCCCAGCATTTT
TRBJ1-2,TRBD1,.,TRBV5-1,CASSPGTGGEGYTF,TGCGCCAGCAGCCCCGGGACAGGGGGCGAGGGCTACACCTTC
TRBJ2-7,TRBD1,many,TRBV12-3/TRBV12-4,CASSPIGWDRNREQYF,TGTGCCAGCAGCCCCATCGGCTGGGACAGAAATCGCGAGCAGTACTTC
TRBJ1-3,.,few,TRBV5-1,CASSLAPGREDTIYF,TGCGCCAGCAGCTTGGCCCCCGGCAGGGAGGACACCATATATTTT
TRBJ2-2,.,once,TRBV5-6,CASSWTANTGELFF,TGTGCCAGCAGCTGGACAGCGAACACCGGGGAGCTGTTTTTT
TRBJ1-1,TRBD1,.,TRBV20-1,CSARDGDSLNTEAFF,TGCAGTGCTAGAGATGGGGACAGCTTGAACACTGAAGCTTTCTTT
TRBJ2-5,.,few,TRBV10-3,CAISNPGVETQYF,TGTGCCATCAGCAACCCCGGTGTAGAGACCCAGTACTTC
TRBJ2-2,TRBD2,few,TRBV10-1,CASSEIRGGLTGEPFF,TGCGCCAGCAGTGAGATCCGGGGGGGCCTTACCGGGGAGCCGTTTTTT
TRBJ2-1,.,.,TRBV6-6,CASSYSTRDEQFF,TGTGCCAGCAGTTACTCGACTAGGGATGAGCAGTTCTTC
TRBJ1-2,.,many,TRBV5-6,CASRTRANYGYTF,TGTGCCAGCAGGACCCGGGCAAACTATGGCTACACCTTC
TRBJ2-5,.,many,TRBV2,CASFLRAQETQYF,TGTGCCAGCTTCCTCCGAGCCCAAGAGACCCAGTACTTC
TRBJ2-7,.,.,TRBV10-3,CAISGKSYEQYF,TGTGCCATCAGTGGGAAGTCCTACGAGCAGTACTTC
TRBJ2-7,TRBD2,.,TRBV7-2,CASSPLTSSHEQYF,TGTGCCAGCAGCCCGTTGACTAGCAGCCACGAGCAGTACTTC
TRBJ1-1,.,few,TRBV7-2,CASSLGVFNTEAFF,TGTGCCAGCAGCTTAGGAGTATTTAACACTGAAGCTTTCTTT
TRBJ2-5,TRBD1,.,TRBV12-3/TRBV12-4,CASRTGAGETQYF,TGTGCCAGCAGGACAGGGGCCGGAGAGACCCAGTACTTC
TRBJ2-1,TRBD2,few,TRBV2,CASSRPGLADSYNEQFF,TGTGCCAGCAGTCGCCCGGGACTAGCGGATTCCTACAATGAGCAGTTCTTC
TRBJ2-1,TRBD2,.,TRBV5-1,CASSSAGTSSYNEQFF,TGCGCCAGCAGCTCCGCCGGGACTAGCTCCTACAATGAGCAGTTCTTC
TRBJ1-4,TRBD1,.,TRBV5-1,CASSIQGLSNEKLFF,TGCGCCAGCAGCATACAGGGGTTGTCTAATGAAAAACTGTTTTTT
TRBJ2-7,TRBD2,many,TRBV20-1,CSASLMGGNEQYF,TGCAGTGCTAGTCTGATGGGAGGGAACGAGCAGTACTTC
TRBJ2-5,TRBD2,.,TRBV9,CASSGTSGGQETQYF,TGTGCCAGCAGCGGAACTAGCGGGGGACAAGAGACCCAGTACTTC
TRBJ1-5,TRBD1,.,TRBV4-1,CASSQGPGQGIQPQHF,TGCGCCAGCAGCCAAGGTCCGGGACAGGGAATTCAGCCCCAGCATTTT
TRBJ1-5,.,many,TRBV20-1,CSARVPSSNQPQHF,TGCAGTGCTAGAGTACCCTCTAGCAATCAGCCCCAGCATTTT
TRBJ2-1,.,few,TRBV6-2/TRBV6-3,CASSFRDNYNEQFF,TGTGCCAGCAGTTTTCGGGACAACTACAATGAGCAGTTCTTC
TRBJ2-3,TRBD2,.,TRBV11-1,CASSQRGVEDTQYF,TGTGCCAGCAGTCAGCGGGGGGTCGAGGATACGCAGTATTTT
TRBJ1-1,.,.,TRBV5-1,CASSSHAGGLGDEAFF,TGCGCCAGCAGCTCACATGCCGGGGGCTTGGGGGATGAAGCTTTCTTT
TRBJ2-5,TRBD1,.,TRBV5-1,CASSIQPPGQGTGETQYF,TGCGCCAGCAGCATCCAGCCGCCGGGACAGGGGACGGGCGAGACCCAGTACTTC
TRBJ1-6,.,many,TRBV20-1,CSARVTGVYNSPLHF,TGCAGTGCTAGGGTTACGGGGGTCTATAATTCACCCCTCCACTTT
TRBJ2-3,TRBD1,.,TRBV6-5,CASSYSGQGKDTQYF,TGTGCCAGCAGTTACTCCGGACAGGGTAAAGATACGCAGTATTTT
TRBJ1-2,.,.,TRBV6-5,CASRRPATNYGYTF,TGTGCCAGCAGGAGACCGGCAACTAACTATGGCTACACCTTC
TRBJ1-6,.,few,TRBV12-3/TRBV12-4,CASRSSYNSPLHF,TGTGCCAGCCGGAGCTCCTATAATTCACCCCTCCACTTT
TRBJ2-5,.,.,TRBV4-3,CASSQAPGAGETQYF,TGCGCCAGCAGCCAAGCGCCAGGGGCCGGGGAGACCCAGTACTTC
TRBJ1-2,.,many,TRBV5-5,CASSPVSGRRNNYGYTF,TGTGCCAGCAGCCCAGTGTCGGGGAGAAGGAATAACTATGGCTACACCTTC
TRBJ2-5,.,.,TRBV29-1,CSVGQTYQETQYF,TGCAGCGTTGGACAGACATACCAAGAGACCCAGTACTTC
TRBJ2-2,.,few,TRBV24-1,CATSDRQANTGELFF,TGTGCCACCAGTGATAGGCAGGCGAACACCGGGGAGCTGTTTTTT
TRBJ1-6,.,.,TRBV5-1,CASSLARRDSPLHF,TGCGCCAGCAGCTTGGCCAGGCGGGATTCACCCCTCCACTTT
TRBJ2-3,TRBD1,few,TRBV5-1,CASSGTGDTDTQYF,TGCGCCAGCAGCGGGACAGGTGACACAGATACGCAGTATTTT
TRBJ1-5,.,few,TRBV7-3,CASSLAGGEQGINQPQHF,TGTGCCAGCAGCTTAGCTGGAGGGGAACAGGGTATCAATCAGCCCCAGCATTTT